This T cell receptor (beta chain) was sequenced for a study of human T cells and chemical hapten exposure. The wider study: On roughly 2 cm by roughly 2 cm of upper inner arm skin, sensitization was performed with 2% DPC. Throughout the approximately 26-week study, diphenylcyclopropenone was applied weekly to the patients' scalps.

This clonotype has just a few counts. Using its own MiXCR run on the RACE reads, TCRdb lists one record per CDR3 protein. In the table there are roughly 50,000 distinct CDR3 sequences, around 10% of which are singletons. CDR1 and CDR2 from the germline V gene are MDHEN and SYDVKM. J was trimmed by 4 bases and V by 6 bases; bases with no gene match: 8. The CDR3 runs 14 residues. The sample's time point: pre-sensitization, week 0. The treatment denotes: therapeutic diphenylcyclopropenone sensitization with weekly scalp DPC. In every case, blood was obtained before the patch test was applied. Sequences were derived from whole blood, sampled in connection with sensitization to the hapten diphenylcyclopropenone (DPC). The sequence derives from a man between 35 and 55 years old with alopecia areata. Some clones in this sample may be carry-over from other donors' samples. The chain employs TRBV28 and TRBJ1-2, with 7 bases matching TRBD1. CDR3 nucleotides: TGTGCCAGCAGCCCCACGGGACAGTCCTATGGCTACACCTTC. It is translated as CASSPTGQSYGYTF.